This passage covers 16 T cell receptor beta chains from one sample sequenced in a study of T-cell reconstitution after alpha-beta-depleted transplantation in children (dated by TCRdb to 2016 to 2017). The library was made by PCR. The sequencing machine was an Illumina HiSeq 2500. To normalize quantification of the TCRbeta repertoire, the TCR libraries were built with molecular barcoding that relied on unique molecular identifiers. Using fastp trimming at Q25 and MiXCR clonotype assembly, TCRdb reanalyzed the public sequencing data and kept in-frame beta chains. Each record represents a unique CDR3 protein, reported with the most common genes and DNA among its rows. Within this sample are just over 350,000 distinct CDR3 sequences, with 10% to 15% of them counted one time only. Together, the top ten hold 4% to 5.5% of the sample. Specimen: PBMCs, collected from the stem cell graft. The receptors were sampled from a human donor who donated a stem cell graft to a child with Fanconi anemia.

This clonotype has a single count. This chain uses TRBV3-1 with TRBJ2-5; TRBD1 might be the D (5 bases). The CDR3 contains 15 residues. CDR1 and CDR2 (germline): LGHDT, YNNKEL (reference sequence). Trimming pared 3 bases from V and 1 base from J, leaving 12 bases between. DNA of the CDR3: TGTGCCAGCAGCCAGGGGCAGAGAGCCCAAGAGACCCAGTACTTC. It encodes CASSQGQRAQETQYF.

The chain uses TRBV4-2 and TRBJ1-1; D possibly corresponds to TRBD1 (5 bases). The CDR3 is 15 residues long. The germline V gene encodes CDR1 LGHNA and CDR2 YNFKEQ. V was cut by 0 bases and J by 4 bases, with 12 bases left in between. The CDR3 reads CASSQERDEFTEAFF. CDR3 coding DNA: TGTGCCAGCAGCCAAGAAAGGGACGAGTTCACTGAAGCTTTCTTT.

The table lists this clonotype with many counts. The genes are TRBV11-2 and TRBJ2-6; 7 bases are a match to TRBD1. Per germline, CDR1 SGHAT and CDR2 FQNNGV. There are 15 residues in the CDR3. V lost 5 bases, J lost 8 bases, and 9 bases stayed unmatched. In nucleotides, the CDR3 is TGTGCCAGCAGCCATTCTACCAGGGGGACCAACGTCCTGACTTTC. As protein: CASSHSTRGTNVLTF.

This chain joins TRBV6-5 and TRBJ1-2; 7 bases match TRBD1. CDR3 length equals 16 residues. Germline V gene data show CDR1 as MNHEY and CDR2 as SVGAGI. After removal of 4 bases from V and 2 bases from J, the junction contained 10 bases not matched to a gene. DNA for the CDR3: TGTGCCAGCAGTTTGCGCCTACAGGGGAAAAACTATGGCTACACCTTC. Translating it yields CASSLRLQGKNYGYTF.

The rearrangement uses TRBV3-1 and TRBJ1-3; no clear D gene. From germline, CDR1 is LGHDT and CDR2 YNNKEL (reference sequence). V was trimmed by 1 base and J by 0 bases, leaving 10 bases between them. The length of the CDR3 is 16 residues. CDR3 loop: CASSQGHKSSGNTIYF. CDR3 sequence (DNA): TGTGCCAGCAGCCAAGGACACAAGAGCTCTGGAAACACCATATATTTT.

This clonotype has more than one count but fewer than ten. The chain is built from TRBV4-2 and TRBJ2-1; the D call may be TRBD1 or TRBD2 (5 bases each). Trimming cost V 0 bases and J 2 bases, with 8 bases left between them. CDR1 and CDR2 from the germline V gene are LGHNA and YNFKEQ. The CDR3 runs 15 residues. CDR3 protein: CASSQDEGTYNEQFF. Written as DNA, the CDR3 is TGTGCCAGCAGCCAAGATGAGGGGACCTACAATGAGCAGTTCTTC.

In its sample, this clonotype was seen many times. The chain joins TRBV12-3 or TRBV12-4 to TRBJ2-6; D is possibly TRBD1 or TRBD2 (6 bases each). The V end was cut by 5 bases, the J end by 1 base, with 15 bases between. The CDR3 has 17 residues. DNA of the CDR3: TGTGCCAGCAGTCTAAAGGGGGGCGGGTCTGGGGCCAACGTCCTGACTTTC. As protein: CASSLKGGGSGANVLTF.

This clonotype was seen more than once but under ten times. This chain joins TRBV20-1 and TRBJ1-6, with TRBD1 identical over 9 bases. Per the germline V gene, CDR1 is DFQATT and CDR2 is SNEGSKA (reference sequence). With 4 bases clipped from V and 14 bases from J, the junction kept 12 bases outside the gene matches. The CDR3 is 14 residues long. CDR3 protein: CSAKAGTGYSSLHF. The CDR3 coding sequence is TGCAGTGCTAAGGCCGGGACAGGGTATTCCTCCCTCCACTTT.

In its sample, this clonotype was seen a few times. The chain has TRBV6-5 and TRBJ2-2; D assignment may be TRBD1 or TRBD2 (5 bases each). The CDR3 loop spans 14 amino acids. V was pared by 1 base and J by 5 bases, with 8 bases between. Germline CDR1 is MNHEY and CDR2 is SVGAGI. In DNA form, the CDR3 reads TGTGCCAGCAGTTACTTCGGGGCTACCGGGGAGCTGTTTTTT. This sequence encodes CASSYFGATGELFF.

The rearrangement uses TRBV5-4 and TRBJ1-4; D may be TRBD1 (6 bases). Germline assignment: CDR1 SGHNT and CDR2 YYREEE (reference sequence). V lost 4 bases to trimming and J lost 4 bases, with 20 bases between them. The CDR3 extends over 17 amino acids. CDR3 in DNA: TGTGCCAGCAGCGTCGGGGGCAGGGCGAGTATTAATGAAAAACTGTTTTTT. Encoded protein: CASSVGGRASINEKLFF.

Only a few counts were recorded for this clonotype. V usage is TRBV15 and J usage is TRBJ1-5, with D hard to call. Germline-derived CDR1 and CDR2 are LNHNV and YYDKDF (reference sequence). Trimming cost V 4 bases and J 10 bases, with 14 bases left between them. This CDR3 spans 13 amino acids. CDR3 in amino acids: CATSKDLLQPQHF. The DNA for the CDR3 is TGTGCCACCAGCAAGGACCTCCTCCAACCCCAGCATTTT.

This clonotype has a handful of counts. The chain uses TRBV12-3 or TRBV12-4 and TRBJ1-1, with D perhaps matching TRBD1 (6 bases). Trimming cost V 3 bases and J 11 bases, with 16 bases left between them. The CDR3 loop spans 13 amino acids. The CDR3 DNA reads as TGTGCCAGCAGTTTCCGGGGGCCCGGTGGGGCTTTCTTT. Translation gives CASSFRGPGGAFF.

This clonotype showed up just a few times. CDR3 residues: CASSFRDTGYDNEQFF. CDR3 sequence (DNA): TGTGCCAGCAGCTTCCGGGACACAGGGTACGACAATGAGCAGTTCTTC. The rearrangement uses TRBV11-2 and TRBJ2-1, with D perhaps TRBD1 (6 bases). This CDR3 is 16 amino acids long. In germline, CDR1 is SGHAT, CDR2 FQNNGV. V lost 3 bases, J lost 5 bases, and 17 bases lay in between. Supplemented by reference TRBV11-2 and TRBJ2-1, the full variable domain reads EAGVAQSPRYKIIEKRQSVAFWCNPISGHATLYWYQQILGQGPKLLIQFQNNGVVDDSQLPKDRFSAERLKGVDSTLKIQPAKLEDSAVYLCASSFRDTGYDNEQFFGPGTRLTVL.

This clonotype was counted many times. The CDR3 reads CASSQGGRYTEAFF. CDR3 bases: TGTGCCAGCAGCCAAGGGGGGCGGTACACTGAAGCTTTCTTT. The chain is built from TRBV4-2 and TRBJ1-1, with D maybe TRBD1 (6 bases). V lost 1 base and J lost 3, with 9 bases in between. CDR3 length: 14 amino acids. From germline, CDR1 is LGHNA and CDR2 YNFKEQ.

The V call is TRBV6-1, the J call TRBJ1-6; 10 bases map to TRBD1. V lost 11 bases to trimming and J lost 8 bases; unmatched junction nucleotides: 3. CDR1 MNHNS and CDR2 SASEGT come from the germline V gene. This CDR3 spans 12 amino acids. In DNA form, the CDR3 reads TGTGCCTCCGGACAGGGGGATTCACCCCTCCACTTT. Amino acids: CASGQGDSPLHF.

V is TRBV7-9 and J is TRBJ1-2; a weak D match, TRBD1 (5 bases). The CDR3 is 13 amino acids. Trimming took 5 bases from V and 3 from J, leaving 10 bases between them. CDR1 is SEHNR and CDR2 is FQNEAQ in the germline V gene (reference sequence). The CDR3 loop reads CASSRGEDYGYTF. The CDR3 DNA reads TGTGCCAGCAGCCGGGGGGAAGACTATGGCTACACCTTC.